The rows below give T cell receptor beta chains drawn from one sample of a study of T cells in Graves' hyperthyroidism and ophthalmopathy. TCRdb independently ran MiXCR on the multiplex PCR reads; one entry per CDR3 protein. The repertoire has roughly 580,000 distinct CDR3 sequences, roughly 46% of them found once; the top ten carry just under 8.5%. Sequencing was done on a sample of peripheral blood or thyroid tissue (not recorded which). The receptors come from a young woman with Graves' hyperthyroidism. CDR3s include the opening cysteine and the closing phenylalanine or tryptophan.

v_gene	j_gene	CDR3aa
TRBV6-6	TRBJ1-2	CASQGPANYGYTF
TRBV7-2	TRBJ2-7	CASSWDMGYEQYF
TRBV25-1	TRBJ1-2	CASSYRVNYGYTF
TRBV5-1	TRBJ2-3	CASSLGQISDTQYF
TRBV6-5	TRBJ1-6	CASSYFRQSDSPLHF
TRBV29-1	TRBJ1-1	CSSEVGTVNTEAFF
TRBV15	TRBJ1-2	CATSSRDRGDYGYTF
TRBV19	TRBJ2-2	CASSMWSQREGNTGELFF
TRBV29-1	TRBJ1-5	CSVDAGPNQPQHF
TRBV7-2	TRBJ2-7	CASSLEAWGSYEQYF
TRBV5-1	TRBJ1-4	CASSVRTGTNEKLFF
TRBV2	TRBJ1-1	CASSPTGTTEAFF
TRBV2	TRBJ2-3	CASWSQVLNTDTQYF
TRBV19	TRBJ2-6	CASRGPANVLTF
TRBV10-1	TRBJ1-1	CASSGGTVNTEAFF
TRBV20-1	TRBJ1-5	CSAPKVVMEETQHF
TRBV9	TRBJ2-7	CASSVATGGRHEQYF
TRBV29-1	TRBJ1-2	CSVVVVRPAGYTF
TRBV19	TRBJ2-5	CASSIRGTSGNRQETQYF
TRBV2	TRBJ1-5	CASRDRDSNQPQHF
TRBV20-1	TRBJ1-2	CSAQDTYYGYTF
TRBV10-3	TRBJ2-7	CAISRRSGNEQYF
TRBV10-3	TRBJ1-3	CATAAGNTIYF
TRBV6-2/TRBV6-3	TRBJ2-5	CASSSPGWEETQYF
TRBV19	TRBJ1-1	CASRWTGNTEAFF
TRBV2	TRBJ2-6	CASRAGTGPGANVLTF
TRBV7-2	TRBJ1-5	CASSFEGQSNQPQHF
TRBV11-2	TRBJ2-5	CASSTPTGTQYF
TRBV25-1	TRBJ1-2	CASSEVGPTNGYTF
TRBV19	TRBJ2-3	CASSDRGDTQYF